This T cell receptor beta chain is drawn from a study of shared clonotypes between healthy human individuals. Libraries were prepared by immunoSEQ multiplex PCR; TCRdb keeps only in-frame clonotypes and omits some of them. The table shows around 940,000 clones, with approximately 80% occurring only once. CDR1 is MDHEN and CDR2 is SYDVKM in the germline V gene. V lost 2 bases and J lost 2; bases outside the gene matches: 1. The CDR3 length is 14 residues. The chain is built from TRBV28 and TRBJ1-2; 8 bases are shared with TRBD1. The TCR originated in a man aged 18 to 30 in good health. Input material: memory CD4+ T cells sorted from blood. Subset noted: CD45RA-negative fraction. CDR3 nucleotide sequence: TGTGCCAGCAGTTTAGACAGGGGCAACTATGGCTACACCTTC. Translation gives CASSLDRGNYGYTF.